This T cell receptor (beta chain) was observed in a study of OX40 agonist ivuxolimab in advanced cancers. As for the study in general: Eligibility rules accepted prior anti-PD-1, anti-PD-L1 or anti-CTLA-4 therapy, and 35% to 45% had some. Partial responses, seen in three patients, involved one hepatocellular carcinoma and two cutaneous melanomas. Study observations and caveats: A proportion of nonresponders additionally exhibited low normalized T-cell clonal expansion.

Regarding this clone: Its cognate antigen is unknown.

The data were produced by immunoSEQ multiplex PCR, yet TCRdb's version contains in-frame clones alone and is incomplete. The sample has about 32,000 clones; roughly 88% are singletons. The V gene lost 2 bases and the J gene lost 0 bases, with 12 bases spanning the gap. The CDR3 extends over 16 amino acids. CDR1 is MNHEY, CDR2 SMNVEV, per germline (reference sequence). The chain is built from TRBV27 and TRBJ2-3; D is ambiguous. The material sequenced was CD4+ or CD8+ T cells sorted from blood, taken in a trial of the OX40 agonist ivuxolimab. The sequence was obtained from an adult with an advanced solid tumor such as melanoma, head and neck, liver or kidney cancer. CDR3 sequence (DNA): TGTGCCAGCAGTTTAAGGGCAATACCTAGCACAGATACGCAGTATTTT. Translating it yields CASSLRAIPSTDTQYF.